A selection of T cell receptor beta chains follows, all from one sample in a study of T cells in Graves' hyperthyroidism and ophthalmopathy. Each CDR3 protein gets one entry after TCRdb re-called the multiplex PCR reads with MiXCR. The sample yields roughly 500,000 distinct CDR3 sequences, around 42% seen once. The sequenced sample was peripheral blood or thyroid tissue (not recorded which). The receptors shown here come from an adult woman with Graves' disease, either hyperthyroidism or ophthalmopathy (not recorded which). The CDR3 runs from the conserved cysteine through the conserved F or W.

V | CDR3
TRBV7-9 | CASSQTNRYDGYTF
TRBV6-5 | CASRPPGHNSPLHF
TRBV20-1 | CSARDLIWKGGTDQPQHF
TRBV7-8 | CASRPSRVAGANVLTF
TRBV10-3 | CAISSGQGANTEAFF
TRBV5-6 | CASSPGLAVYEQYF
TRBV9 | CASSGGRGWELFF
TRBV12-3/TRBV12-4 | CASSLKHAEETQYF
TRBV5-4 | CASSGGGLAGVGETQYF
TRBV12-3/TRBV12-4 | CASSFVVNTEAFF
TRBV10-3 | CASSRIAGGVYEQYF
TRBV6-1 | CASRGLGTGDETQYF
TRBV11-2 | CASSLEGGQKSQQYF
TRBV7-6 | CASSQGTGQPQYF
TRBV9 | CASSVGQFTEAFF
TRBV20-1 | CSAGGQGGFADSPLHF
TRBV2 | CASSGTSLNTGELFF
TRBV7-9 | CASSWGGPGELFF
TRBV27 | CASSLSTGRETQYF
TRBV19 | CASSRFSGRQGSMNTEAFF
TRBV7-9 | CASSQTVNYGYTF
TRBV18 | CASSPSGDGEQYF
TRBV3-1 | CASSQLSGYGYTF
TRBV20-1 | CSASQGADITIYF
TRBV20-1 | CSARDDGEGDEKLFF
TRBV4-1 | CASSQDRNQKLFF
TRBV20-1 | CSASYVRGNTEAFF
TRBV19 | CASSIMGQGASEAFF
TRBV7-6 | CASSLSPLGASEQYF
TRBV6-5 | CASSFTDQETQHF
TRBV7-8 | CASSLLASGDFSYEQYF
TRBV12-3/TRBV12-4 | CASTPRSEAFF
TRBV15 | CATSTPENTEAFF
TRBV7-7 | CASSSQGAGQETQYF
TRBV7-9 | CASSVTGGKLFF
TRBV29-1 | CSVEEVQGVEQYF
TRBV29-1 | CSAKAGISYEQYF
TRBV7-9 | CASSSASSVLTYEQYF
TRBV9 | CASSDPQGLHHSGNTIYF
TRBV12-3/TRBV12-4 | CASRRPGQGVATNEKLFF
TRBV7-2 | CASSLAGTTQYF
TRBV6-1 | CASSQLGQGSMQPQHF
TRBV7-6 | CASSPVTGTGSHEQYF
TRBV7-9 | CASSVVLWDTPSGKLFF
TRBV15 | CATSSMEAGGFYEQYF
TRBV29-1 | CSVGDRGFYGYTF
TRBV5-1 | CASSSRASSYNSPLHF
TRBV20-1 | CSASLNGPQHF
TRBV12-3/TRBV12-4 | CASSQTSDRNHYEQYF
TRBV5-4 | CASSLGRSSMNTEAFF